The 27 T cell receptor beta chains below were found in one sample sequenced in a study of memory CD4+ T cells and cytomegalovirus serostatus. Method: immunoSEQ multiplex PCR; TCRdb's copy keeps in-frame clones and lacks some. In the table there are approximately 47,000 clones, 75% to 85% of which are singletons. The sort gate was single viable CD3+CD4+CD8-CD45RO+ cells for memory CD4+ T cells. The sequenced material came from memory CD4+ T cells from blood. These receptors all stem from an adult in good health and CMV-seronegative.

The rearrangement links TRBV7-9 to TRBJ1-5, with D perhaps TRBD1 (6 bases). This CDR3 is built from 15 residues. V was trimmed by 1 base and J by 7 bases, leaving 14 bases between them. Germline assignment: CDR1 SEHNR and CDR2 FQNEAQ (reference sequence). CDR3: CASSLGIQGEQPQHF. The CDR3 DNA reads TGTGCCAGCAGCTTAGGAATACAGGGTGAGCAGCCCCAGCATTTT.

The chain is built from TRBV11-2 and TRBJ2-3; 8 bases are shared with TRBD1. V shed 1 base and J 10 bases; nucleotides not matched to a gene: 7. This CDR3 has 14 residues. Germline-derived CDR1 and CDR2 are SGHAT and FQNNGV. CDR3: CASSLGTGPHSQYF. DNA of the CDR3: TGTGCCAGCAGCTTAGGGACAGGGCCCCATTCGCAGTATTTT.

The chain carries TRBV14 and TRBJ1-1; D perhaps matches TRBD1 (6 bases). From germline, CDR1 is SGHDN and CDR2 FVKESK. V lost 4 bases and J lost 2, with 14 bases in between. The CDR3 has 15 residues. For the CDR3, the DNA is TGTGCCAGCAGCCGCTCGGGGGGCCAAAACACTGAAGCTTTCTTT. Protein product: CASSRSGGQNTEAFF.

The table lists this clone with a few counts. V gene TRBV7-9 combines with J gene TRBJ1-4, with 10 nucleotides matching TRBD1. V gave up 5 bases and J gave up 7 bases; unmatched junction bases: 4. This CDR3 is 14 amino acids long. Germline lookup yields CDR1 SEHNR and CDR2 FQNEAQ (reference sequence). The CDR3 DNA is TGTGCCAGCAGCCAGGGGACAGGGGCTGAAAAACTGTTTTTT. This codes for CASSQGTGAEKLFF.

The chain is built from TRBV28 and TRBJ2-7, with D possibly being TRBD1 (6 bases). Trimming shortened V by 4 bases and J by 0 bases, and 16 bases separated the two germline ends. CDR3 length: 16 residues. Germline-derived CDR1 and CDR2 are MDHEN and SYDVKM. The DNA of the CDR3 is TGTGCCAGCAGTTCTGGACAGTCTTATACCTCCTACGAGCAGTACTTC. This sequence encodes CASSSGQSYTSYEQYF.

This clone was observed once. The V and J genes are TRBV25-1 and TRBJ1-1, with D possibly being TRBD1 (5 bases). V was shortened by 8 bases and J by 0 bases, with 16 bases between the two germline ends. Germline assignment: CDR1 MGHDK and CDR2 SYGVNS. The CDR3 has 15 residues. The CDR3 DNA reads TGTGCCAGCGGGGACGACAGACTCATGAACACTGAAGCTTTCTTT. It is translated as CASGDDRLMNTEAFF.

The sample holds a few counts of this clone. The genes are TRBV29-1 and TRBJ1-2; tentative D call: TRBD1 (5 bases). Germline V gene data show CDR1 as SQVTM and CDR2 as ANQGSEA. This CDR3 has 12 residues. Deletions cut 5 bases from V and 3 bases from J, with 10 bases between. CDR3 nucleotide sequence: TGCAGCGTTAAGGGACGGTACTATGGCTACACCTTC. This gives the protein CSVKGRYYGYTF.

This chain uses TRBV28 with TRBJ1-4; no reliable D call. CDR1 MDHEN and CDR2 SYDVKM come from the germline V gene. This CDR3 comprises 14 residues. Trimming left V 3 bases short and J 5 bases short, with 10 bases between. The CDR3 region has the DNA TGTGCCAGCAGTTTTGCCGGGGTAAATGAAAAACTGTTTTTT. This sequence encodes CASSFAGVNEKLFF.

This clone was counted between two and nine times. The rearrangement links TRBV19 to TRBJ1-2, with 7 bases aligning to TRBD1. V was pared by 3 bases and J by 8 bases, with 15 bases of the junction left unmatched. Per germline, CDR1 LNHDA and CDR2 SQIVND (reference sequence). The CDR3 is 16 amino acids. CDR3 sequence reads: CASSISSAGGMGGYTF. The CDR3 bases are TGTGCCAGTAGTATCTCCTCGGCAGGGGGTATGGGAGGCTACACCTTC.

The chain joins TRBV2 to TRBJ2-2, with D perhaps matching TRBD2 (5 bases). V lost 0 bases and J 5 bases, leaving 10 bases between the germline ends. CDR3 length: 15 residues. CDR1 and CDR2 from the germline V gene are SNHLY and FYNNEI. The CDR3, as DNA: TGTGCCAGCAGTGAAGCGCGGGCAGGAACCGGGGAGCTGTTTTTT. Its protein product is CASSEARAGTGELFF. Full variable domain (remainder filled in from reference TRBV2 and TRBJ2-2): EPEVTQTPSHQVTQMGQEVILRCVPISNHLYFYWYRQILGQKVEFLVSFYNNEISEKSEIFDDQFSVERPDGSNFTLKIRSTKLEDSAMYFCASSEARAGTGELFFGEGSRLTVL.

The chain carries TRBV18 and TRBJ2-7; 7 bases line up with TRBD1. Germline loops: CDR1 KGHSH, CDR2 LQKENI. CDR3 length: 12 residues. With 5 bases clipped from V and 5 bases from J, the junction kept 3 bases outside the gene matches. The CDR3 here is CASSYDRDEQYF. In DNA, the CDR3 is TGTGCCAGCTCATACGACAGGGACGAGCAGTACTTC.

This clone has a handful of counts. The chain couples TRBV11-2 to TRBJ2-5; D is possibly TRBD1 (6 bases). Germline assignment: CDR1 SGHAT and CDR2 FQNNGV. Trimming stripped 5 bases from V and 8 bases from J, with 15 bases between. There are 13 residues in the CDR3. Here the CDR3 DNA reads TGTGCCAGCAGCATAGGACAGACAGGTACCCAGTACTTC. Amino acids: CASSIGQTGTQYF.

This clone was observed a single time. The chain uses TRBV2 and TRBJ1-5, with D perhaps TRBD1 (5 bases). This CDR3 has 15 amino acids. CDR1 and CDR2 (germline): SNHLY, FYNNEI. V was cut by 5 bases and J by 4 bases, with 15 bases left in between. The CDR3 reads CASSRAGRGNQPQHF. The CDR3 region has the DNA TGTGCCAGCAGTCGAGCTGGGCGGGGGAATCAGCCCCAGCATTTT.

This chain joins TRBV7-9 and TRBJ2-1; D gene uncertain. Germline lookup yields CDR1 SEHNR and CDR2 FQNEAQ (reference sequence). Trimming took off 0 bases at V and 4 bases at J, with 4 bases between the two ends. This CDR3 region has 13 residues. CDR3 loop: CASSLAEYNEQFF. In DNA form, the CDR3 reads TGTGCCAGCAGCTTAGCCGAATACAATGAGCAGTTCTTC.

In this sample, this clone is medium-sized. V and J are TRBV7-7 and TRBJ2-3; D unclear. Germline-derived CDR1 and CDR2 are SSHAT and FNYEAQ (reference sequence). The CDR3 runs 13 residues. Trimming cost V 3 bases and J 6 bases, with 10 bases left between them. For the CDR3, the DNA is TGTGCCAGCAGCTTTCTGCCTCGGGATACGCAGTATTTT. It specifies CASSFLPRDTQYF.

The CDR3, as DNA: TGTGCCAGCAGCCGGACAGGGTCGGGCTCCTACGAGCAGTACTTC. It encodes CASSRTGSGSYEQYF. The V call is TRBV11-2, the J call TRBJ2-7; the match to TRBD1 covers 8 bases. The CDR3 runs to 15 residues. The germline V gene has CDR1 SGHAT and CDR2 FQNNGV. With 5 bases clipped from V and 0 bases from J, the junction kept 6 bases outside the gene matches.

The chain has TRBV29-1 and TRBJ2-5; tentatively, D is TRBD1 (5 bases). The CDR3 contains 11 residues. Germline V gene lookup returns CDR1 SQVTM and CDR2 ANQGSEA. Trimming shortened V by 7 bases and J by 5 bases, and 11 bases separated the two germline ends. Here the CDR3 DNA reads TGCAGCGGATCAGGGAAGGAGACCCAGTACTTC. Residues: CSGSGKETQYF.

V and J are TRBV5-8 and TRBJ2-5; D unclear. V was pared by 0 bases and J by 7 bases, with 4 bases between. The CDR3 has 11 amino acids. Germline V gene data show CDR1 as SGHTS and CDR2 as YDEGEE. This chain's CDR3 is CASSLEATQYF. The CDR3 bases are TGTGCCAGCAGCTTGGAGGCGACCCAGTACTTC.

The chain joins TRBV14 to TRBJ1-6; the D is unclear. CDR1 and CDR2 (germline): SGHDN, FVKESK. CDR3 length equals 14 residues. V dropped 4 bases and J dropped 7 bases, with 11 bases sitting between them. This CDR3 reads CASSRLAGNSPLHF. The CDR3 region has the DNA TGTGCCAGCAGCCGCCTGGCAGGAAATTCACCCCTCCACTTT.

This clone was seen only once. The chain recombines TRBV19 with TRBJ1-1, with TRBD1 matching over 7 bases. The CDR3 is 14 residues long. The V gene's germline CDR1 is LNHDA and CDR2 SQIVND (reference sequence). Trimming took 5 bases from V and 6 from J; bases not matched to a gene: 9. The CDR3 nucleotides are TGTGCCAGTAGTTTAACAGGGGCGCGGGCTGAAGCTTTCTTT. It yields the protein CASSLTGARAEAFF.

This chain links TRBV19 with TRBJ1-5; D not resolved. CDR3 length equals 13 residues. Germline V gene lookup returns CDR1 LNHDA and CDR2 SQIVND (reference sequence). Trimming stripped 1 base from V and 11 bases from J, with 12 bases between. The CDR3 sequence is CASSIAPQMAQHF. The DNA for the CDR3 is TGTGCCAGTAGTATAGCCCCCCAAATGGCCCAGCATTTT.

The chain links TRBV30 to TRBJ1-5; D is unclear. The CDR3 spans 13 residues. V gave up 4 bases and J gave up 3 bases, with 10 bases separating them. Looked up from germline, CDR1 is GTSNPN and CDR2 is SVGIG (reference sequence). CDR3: CAWTRSVNQPQHF. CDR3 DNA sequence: TGTGCCTGGACTAGGTCAGTCAATCAGCCCCAGCATTTT.

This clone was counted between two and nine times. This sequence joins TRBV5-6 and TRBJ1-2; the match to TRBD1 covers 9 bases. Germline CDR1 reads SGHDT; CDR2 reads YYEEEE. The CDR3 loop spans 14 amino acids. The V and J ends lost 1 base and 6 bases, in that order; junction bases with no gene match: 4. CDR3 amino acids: CASSLNRGRNGYTF. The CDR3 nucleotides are TGTGCCAGCAGCTTGAACAGGGGGCGCAATGGCTACACCTTC. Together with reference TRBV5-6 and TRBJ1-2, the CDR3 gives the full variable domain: DAGVTQSPTHLIKTRGQQVTLRCSPKSGHDTVSWYQQALGQGPQFIFQYYEEEERQRGNFPDRFSGHQFPNYSSELNVNALLLGDSALYLCASSLNRGRNGYTFGSGTRLTVV.

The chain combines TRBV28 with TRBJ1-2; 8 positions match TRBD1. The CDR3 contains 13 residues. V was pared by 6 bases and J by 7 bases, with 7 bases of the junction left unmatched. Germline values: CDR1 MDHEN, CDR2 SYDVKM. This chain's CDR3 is CASSLDRVGGYTF. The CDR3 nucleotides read TGTGCCAGCAGCCTGGACAGGGTGGGTGGCTACACCTTC.

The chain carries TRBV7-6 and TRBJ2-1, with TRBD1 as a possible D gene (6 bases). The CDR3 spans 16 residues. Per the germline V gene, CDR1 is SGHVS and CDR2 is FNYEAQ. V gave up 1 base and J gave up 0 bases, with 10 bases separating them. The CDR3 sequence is CASSLEAGASYNEQFF. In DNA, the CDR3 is TGTGCCAGCAGCTTAGAGGCAGGGGCCTCCTACAATGAGCAGTTCTTC.

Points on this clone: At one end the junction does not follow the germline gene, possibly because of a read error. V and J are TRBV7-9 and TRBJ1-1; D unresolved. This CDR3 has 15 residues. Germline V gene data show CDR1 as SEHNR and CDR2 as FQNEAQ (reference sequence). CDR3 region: CASSQEFAVSTEAFF. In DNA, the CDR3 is TGCGCCAGCAGCCAAGAGTTCGCAGTGAGCACTGAAGCTTTCTTT.

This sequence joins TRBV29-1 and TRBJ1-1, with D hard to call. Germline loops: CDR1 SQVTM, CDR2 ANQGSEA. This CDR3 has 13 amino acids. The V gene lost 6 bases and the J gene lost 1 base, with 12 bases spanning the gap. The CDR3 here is CSVYAQANTEAFF. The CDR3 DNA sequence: TGCAGCGTGTACGCCCAGGCGAACACTGAAGCTTTCTTT.